These 10 T cell receptor beta chains came from one sample sequenced in a study of T-cell memory formation after mild COVID-19. MiXCR was run by TCRdb on the 5' RACE reads, yielding one entry per CDR3 protein. Here the sample spans roughly 130,000 distinct CDR3 sequences, around 6.3% being singletons. The source material was PBMCs or a T cell subset sorted from them (not recorded which). The receptors derive from an adult woman who had mild COVID-19 (a few samples of this study predate the infection). Cell type and time point are not known.

V usage is TRBV5-1 and J usage is TRBJ2-6, with D unclear. The V gene's germline CDR1 is SGHRS and CDR2 YFSETQ. The CDR3 has 15 amino acids. Deletions cut 1 base from V and 0 bases from J, with 5 bases between. CDR3 in amino acids: CASSLTLSGANVLTF. DNA for the CDR3: TGCGCCAGCAGCTTGACCCTCTCTGGGGCCAACGTCCTGACTTTC.

This chain connects TRBV20-1 to TRBJ2-5; D may be TRBD2 (5 bases). The germline V gene has CDR1 DFQATT and CDR2 SNEGSKA (reference sequence). There are 13 residues in the CDR3. Trimming cost V 3 bases and J 2 bases, with 10 bases left between them. The DNA of the CDR3 is TGCAGTGCTAGTCGGACGGGACAAGAGACCCAGTACTTC. This codes for CSASRTGQETQYF.

Comments on this clonotype: At one of its ends the junction is not consistent with the germline gene, which may arise from a read error. The chain combines TRBV7-7 with TRBJ2-5; 11 bases align to TRBD2. Germline V gives CDR1 SSHAT, CDR2 FNYEAQ (reference sequence). CDR3 length equals 17 residues. CDR3 loop: CASSPRLAGGYQETQYF. As DNA, the CDR3 is TGTGCTAGCAGCCCAAGATTAGCGGGAGGGTATCAAGAGACCCAGTACTTC.

This clonotype was found many times. The CDR3 nucleotides are TGTGCCAGCAGCTTAGCCTCCCAGGGCTACGAGCAGTACTTC. Protein sequence: CASSLASQGYEQYF. The chain has TRBV11-3 and TRBJ2-7; tentatively, D is TRBD1 (5 bases). Trimming stripped 1 base from V and 3 bases from J, with 10 bases between. The germline V gene has CDR1 SGHNT and CDR2 YENEEA. The CDR3 is 14 amino acids.

Many counts were recorded for this clonotype. V gene TRBV21-1 combines with J gene TRBJ2-1; the listed D gene, TRBD1, was not tested against the DNA. TRBV21-1 has pseudogene status. The CDR3 runs 19 residues. CDR3 region: CASSARCTWDRVEYNEQFF. Written as DNA, the CDR3 is TGTGCCAGCAGCGCGCGATGTACCTGGGACAGGGTCGAGTACAATGAGCAGTTCTTC.

This clonotype was counted ten times or more. CDR3 coding DNA: TGTGCCAGCAGCTTATCCCCTAGCGGGGGCTACGAGCAGTACTTC. Protein product: CASSLSPSGGYEQYF. The J gene is TRBJ2-7, the V gene TRBV7-2; 10 nucleotides align to TRBD2. CDR1 is SGHTA and CDR2 is FQGNSA in the germline V gene. V shed 2 bases, J shed 3 bases, and the junction held 4 bases outside the gene matches. This CDR3 has 15 amino acids.

This clonotype was detected only a few times. The chain recombines TRBV5-4 with TRBJ2-1, with 9 nucleotides matching TRBD1. V was clipped by 4 bases and J by 6 bases; unmatched bases: 5. The CDR3 has 14 amino acids. Germline V CDR1 and CDR2: SGHNT, YYREEE (reference sequence). CDR3 bases: TGTGCCAGCAGCGCGGGACAGGGCTCCAATGAGCAGTTCTTC. It codes for CASSAGQGSNEQFF.

This clonotype occurred a few times. The J gene is TRBJ1-4, the V gene TRBV18; TRBD1 aligns across 8 bases. The CDR3 loop spans 14 amino acids. CDR1 and CDR2 (germline): KGHSH, LQKENI. Losses at the gene ends were 1 base for V and 12 bases for J; bases not matched to a gene: 7. The CDR3 is CASSPQLDRGELFF. CDR3 DNA sequence: TGTGCCAGCTCACCACAACTAGACAGGGGAGAACTGTTTTTT.

The gene calls are TRBV24-1 and TRBJ2-3; D is possibly TRBD1 (7 bases). CDR1 KGHDR and CDR2 SFDVKD come from the germline V gene. CDR3 length equals 17 residues. Trimming pared 4 bases from V and 4 bases from J, leaving 20 bases between. CDR3 nucleotides: TGTGCCACCAGTGACCGTGGACAGGAGGGCAACTCAGATACGCAGTATTTT. This sequence encodes CATSDRGQEGNSDTQYF.

The chain employs TRBV27 and TRBJ2-7; maybe TRBD1 (5 bases). The V and J ends lost 6 bases and 3 bases respectively, with 12 bases between them. CDR3 length: 13 residues. Germline V lookup: CDR1 MNHEY, CDR2 SMNVEV (reference sequence). The CDR3 DNA sequence: TGTGCCAGCAGAAGGGGAAATGACTACGAGCAGTACTTC. Its translation: CASRRGNDYEQYF.